Listed here are 20 T cell receptor beta chains from one sample, sequenced in a study of response to subunit inactivated influenza vaccine. TCRdb reprocessed the RT-PCR reads via MiXCR and lists one record per CDR3 protein. This sample has 650,000 to 800,000 distinct CDR3 sequences, with over 11% found just once. The source was PBMCs from blood, collected 14 days before vaccination. Receptors originate from a man aged 50 to 59 who received an inactivated influenza vaccine.

The chain is built from TRBV27 and TRBJ1-6, with D possibly TRBD1 on 6 matching bases. The V gene's germline CDR1 is MNHEY and CDR2 SMNVEV (reference sequence). There are 15 residues in the CDR3. Trimming shortened V by 5 bases and J by 9 bases, and 17 bases separated the two germline ends. The CDR3 reads CASSRSGTLGSPLHF. For the CDR3, the DNA is TGTGCCAGCAGTCGATCCGGGACATTGGGTTCACCCCTCCACTTT.

At least ten counts were recorded for this clonotype. CDR3 in DNA: TGTGCCAGCAGCCTTTGGAGCTCCTACGAGCAGTACTTC. Its protein is CASSLWSSYEQYF. The chain joins TRBV7-9 to TRBJ2-7; no clear D gene. CDR1 SEHNR and CDR2 FQNEAQ come from the germline V gene (reference sequence). The CDR3 has 13 amino acids. The V gene lost 5 bases and the J gene lost 0 bases, with 8 bases spanning the gap.

This clonotype was seen only a few times. This chain joins TRBV5-1 and TRBJ2-7; either TRBD1 or TRBD2 may fit D (5 bases each). This CDR3 is 14 amino acids long. Trimming left V 0 bases short and J 3 bases short, with 10 bases between. The germline CDR1 and CDR2 sequences are SGHRS and YFSETQ. CDR3 loop: CASSLEEGLYEQYF. The CDR3 nucleotides read TGCGCCAGCAGCTTGGAAGAGGGGCTCTACGAGCAGTACTTC.

The table lists this clonotype with many counts. V and J are TRBV5-1 and TRBJ1-2, with 8 bases lining up with TRBD1. Germline CDR1 reads SGHRS; CDR2 reads YFSETQ. This CDR3 region has 15 residues. Losses at the gene ends were 4 bases for V and 9 bases for J; bases not matched to a gene: 14. The CDR3 bases are TGCGCCAGCAGCCAGAAGGGACAGGACGAGAATAGCTACACCTTC. Protein: CASSQKGQDENSYTF.

This clonotype was counted only a few times. The V call is TRBV20-1, the J call TRBJ2-3, with D possibly TRBD2 on 6 matching bases. This CDR3 has 16 residues. Germline V gene lookup returns CDR1 DFQATT and CDR2 SNEGSKA (reference sequence). V lost 6 bases to trimming and J lost 5 bases, with 24 bases between them. As DNA, the CDR3 is TGCAGTGCACCCCCTCCCGGAAGGCTGGAGGGAGATACGCAGTATTTT. Translation gives CSAPPPGRLEGDTQYF.

This clonotype was recorded a few times. This sequence joins TRBV18 and TRBJ2-1; TRBD2 aligns across 8 bases. The CDR3 extends over 15 amino acids. Looked up from germline, CDR1 is KGHSH and CDR2 is LQKENI. V shed 2 bases and J 6 bases; nucleotides not matched to a gene: 6. Here the CDR3 DNA reads TGTGCCAGCTCACCAGAAGCGGGAGTGGTCAATGAGCAGTTCTTC. Its protein is CASSPEAGVVNEQFF.

J is TRBJ2-7 and V is TRBV7-9; TRBD2 matches at 7 bases. This CDR3 is built from 14 residues. V dropped 0 bases and J dropped 7; count of bases not matched to a gene: 6. CDR1 and CDR2 from the germline V gene are SEHNR and FQNEAQ (reference sequence). The chain's CDR3 is CASSLAASGNEQYF. CDR3 nucleotides: TGTGCCAGCAGCTTAGCGGCTAGCGGAAATGAGCAGTACTTC.

The CDR3 DNA reads TGTGCCAGCAGCCAAAATCTTGGGCGAGTCTACACAAGCACAGATACGCAGTATTTT. Amino acids: CASSQNLGRVYTSTDTQYF. This chain connects TRBV3-1 to TRBJ2-3; unclear D gene. Looked up from germline, CDR1 is LGHDT and CDR2 is YNNKEL (reference sequence). The CDR3 is 19 residues long. Trimming removed 2 bases at V and 0 bases at J, with 21 bases between.

In this sample, this clonotype turned up a few times. The CDR3 protein is CASSLPGLGNTIYF. In DNA, the CDR3 is TGTGCCAGCAGCTTACCGGGACTTGGAAACACCATATATTTT. The genes are TRBV7-9 and TRBJ1-3; D may be TRBD1 (5 bases). This CDR3 region has 14 residues. V was clipped by 2 bases and J by 3 bases, with 8 bases between them. Germline CDR1 SEHNR, CDR2 FQNEAQ (reference sequence). The full variable domain, its missing parts supplied by reference TRBV7-9 and TRBJ1-3, is DTGVSQNPRHKITKRGQNVTFRCDPISEHNRLYWYRQTLGQGPEFLTYFQNEAQLEKSRLLSDRFSAERPKGSFSTLEIQRTEQGDSAMYLCASSLPGLGNTIYFGEGSWLTVV.

This clonotype was observed at least ten times. The rearrangement links TRBV6-1 to TRBJ1-2; 7 bases map to TRBD1. The CDR3 contains 13 residues. CDR1 MNHNS and CDR2 SASEGT come from the germline V gene. V shed 7 bases and J 7 bases; nucleotides not matched to a gene: 9. The CDR3: CASTETGKGGYTF. CDR3 sequence (DNA): TGTGCCAGCACCGAGACAGGGAAAGGTGGCTACACCTTC.

This clonotype was observed a few times. V gene TRBV18 combines with J gene TRBJ1-1, with D perhaps matching TRBD1 (5 bases). This CDR3 is built from 14 residues. V lost 6 bases and J lost 5, with 16 bases in between. Germline-derived CDR1 and CDR2 are KGHSH and LQKENI. In DNA form, the CDR3 reads TGTGCCAGCTCGCTGGTTTCGGGGCTAACTGAAGCTTTCTTT. The encoded protein is CASSLVSGLTEAFF.

The V gene is TRBV7-2, the J gene TRBJ2-1, with D tentatively TRBD1 or TRBD2 (5 bases each). CDR3 length: 13 amino acids. With 1 base removed from V and 9 bases from J, the gap between germline ends came to 10 bases. CDR1 and CDR2 from the germline V gene are SGHTA and FQGNSA. CDR3 protein: CASSLERDVEQFF. The CDR3 DNA sequence: TGTGCCAGCAGCTTAGAAAGGGACGTTGAGCAGTTCTTC.

Only a few counts were recorded for this clonotype. This chain joins TRBV10-3 and TRBJ2-2; D possibly corresponds to TRBD2 (6 bases). V gave up 7 bases and J gave up 2 bases, with 14 bases separating them. This CDR3 is 15 amino acids long. Germline V gene data show CDR1 as ENHRY and CDR2 as SYGVKD. The CDR3 loop reads CAIKVSGVNTGELFF. The CDR3 DNA reads TGTGCCATCAAGGTTAGCGGAGTTAACACCGGGGAGCTGTTTTTT.

This sequence joins TRBV20-1 and TRBJ2-7; D is perhaps TRBD1 (6 bases). The CDR3 runs to 15 residues. The ends were cut back, 0 bases at V and 2 bases at J, with 14 bases in the middle. Per the germline V gene, CDR1 is DFQATT and CDR2 is SNEGSKA (reference sequence). DNA for the CDR3: TGCAGTGCTAGAGAAGAGACCAGGGGACCCTACGAGCAGTACTTC. Translation: CSAREETRGPYEQYF.

The chain links TRBV7-6 to TRBJ2-5; 10 bases are a match to TRBD2. The CDR3 consists of 16 residues. After removal of 5 bases from V and 5 bases from J, the junction contained 11 bases not matched to a gene. Germline values: CDR1 SGHVS, CDR2 FNYEAQ. The CDR3 DNA is TGTGCCAGCAGCGAGAGGAGCGGGAGGGCCTGGGAGACCCAGTACTTC. Protein product: CASSERSGRAWETQYF. Filled out from reference TRBV7-6 and TRBJ2-5, the complete variable domain reads GAGVSQSPRYKVTKRGQDVALRCDPISGHVSLYWYRQALGQGPEFLTYFNYEAQQDKSGLPNDRFSAERPEGSISTLTIQRTEQRDSAMYRCASSERSGRAWETQYFGPGTRLLVL.

The V call is TRBV7-2, the J call TRBJ2-1; TRBD1 or TRBD2 may be the D gene (6 bases each). The germline V gene encodes CDR1 SGHTA and CDR2 FQGNSA. CDR3 length equals 15 residues. V lost 5 bases to trimming and J lost 4 bases, with 15 bases between them. The CDR3 region is CASSPSRGQYNEQFF. As DNA, the CDR3 is TGTGCCAGCAGCCCCTCACGGGGGCAATACAATGAGCAGTTCTTC.

The rearrangement joins TRBV12-3 or TRBV12-4 to TRBJ2-2; 7 bases align to TRBD1. This CDR3 contains 18 residues. Trimming at V came to 4 bases and at J to 2 bases, leaving 13 bases not matched to a gene. The chain's CDR3 is CASSSVWADRVNTGELFF. CDR3 DNA sequence: TGTGCCAGCAGTTCGGTTTGGGCCGACAGGGTAAACACCGGGGAGCTGTTTTTT.

The J gene is TRBJ2-5, the V gene TRBV5-6, with TRBD1 matching 10 bases. This CDR3 contains 15 residues. Trimming removed 4 bases from V and 5 bases from J; junction bases left unmatched: 8. The germline V gene has CDR1 SGHDT and CDR2 YYEEEE. This CDR3 reads CASSLWTGGGETQYF. For the CDR3, the DNA is TGTGCCAGCAGCCTTTGGACAGGGGGTGGGGAGACCCAGTACTTC.

V and J are TRBV6-2 or TRBV6-3 and TRBJ2-1; 7 bases are a match to TRBD2. The CDR3 spans 14 residues. J lost 3 bases, V lost 2 bases, and 1 base had no gene match. CDR1 and CDR2 from the germline V gene are MNHEY and SVGEGT. The DNA for the CDR3 is TGTGCCAGCAGTTACGGGACTAACTACAATGAGCAGTTCTTC. Translating it yields CASSYGTNYNEQFF.

This clonotype was picked up a small number of times. The chain employs TRBV15 and TRBJ2-3; D assignment may be TRBD1 or TRBD2 (6 bases each). The CDR3 runs to 15 residues. V lost 0 bases to trimming and J lost 6 bases, with 13 bases between them. Per germline, CDR1 LNHNV and CDR2 YYDKDF (reference sequence). For the CDR3, the DNA is TGTGCCACCAGCAGAGAAGGGGGGTACAAGGATACGCAGTATTTT. Amino acid sequence: CATSREGGYKDTQYF.